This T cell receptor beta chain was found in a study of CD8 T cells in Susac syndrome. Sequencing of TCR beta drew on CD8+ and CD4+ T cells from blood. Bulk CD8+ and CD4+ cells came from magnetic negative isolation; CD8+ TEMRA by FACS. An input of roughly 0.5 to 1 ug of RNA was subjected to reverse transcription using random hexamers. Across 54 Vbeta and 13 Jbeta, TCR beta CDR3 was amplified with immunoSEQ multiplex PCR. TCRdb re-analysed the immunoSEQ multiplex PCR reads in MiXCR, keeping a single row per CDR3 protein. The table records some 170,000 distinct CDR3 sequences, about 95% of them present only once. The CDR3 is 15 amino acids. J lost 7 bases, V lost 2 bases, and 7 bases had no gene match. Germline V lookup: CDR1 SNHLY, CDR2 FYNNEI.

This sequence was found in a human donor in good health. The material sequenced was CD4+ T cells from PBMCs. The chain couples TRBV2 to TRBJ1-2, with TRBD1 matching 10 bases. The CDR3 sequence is CASSERDRGSAGYTF. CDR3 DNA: TGTGCCAGCAGTGAAAGGGACAGGGGTTCGGCTGGCTACACCTTC. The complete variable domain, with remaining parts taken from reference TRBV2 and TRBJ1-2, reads EPEVTQTPSHQVTQMGQEVILRCVPISNHLYFYWYRQILGQKVEFLVSFYNNEISEKSEIFDDQFSVERPDGSNFTLKIRSTKLEDSAMYFCASSERDRGSAGYTFGSGTRLTVV.